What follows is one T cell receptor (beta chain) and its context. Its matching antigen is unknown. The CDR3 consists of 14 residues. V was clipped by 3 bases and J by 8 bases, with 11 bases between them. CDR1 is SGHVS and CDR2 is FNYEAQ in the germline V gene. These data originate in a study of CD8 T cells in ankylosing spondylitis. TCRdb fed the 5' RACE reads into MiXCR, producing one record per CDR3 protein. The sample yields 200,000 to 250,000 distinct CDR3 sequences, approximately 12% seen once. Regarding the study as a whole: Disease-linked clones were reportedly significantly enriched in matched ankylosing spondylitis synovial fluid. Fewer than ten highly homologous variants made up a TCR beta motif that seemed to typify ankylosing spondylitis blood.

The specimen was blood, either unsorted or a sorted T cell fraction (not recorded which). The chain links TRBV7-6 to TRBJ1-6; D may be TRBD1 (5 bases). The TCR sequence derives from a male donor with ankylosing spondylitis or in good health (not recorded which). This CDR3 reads CASSFGTADSPLHF. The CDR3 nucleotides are TGTGCCAGCAGCTTCGGGACCGCGGATTCACCCCTCCACTTT.